This is a list of T cell receptor beta chains from one sample in a study of T cell responses to AZD1222 COVID-19 vaccine. TCRdb keeps only in-frame clones here, not all; method: immunoSEQ multiplex PCR. In the table there are roughly 70,000 clones, 86% of which are singletons. The sequencing used peripheral blood, collected on day 0 of AZD1222 vaccination. These TCRs come from an adult in good health. Each CDR3 is given with its conserved first and last residue. The order of the fields is CDR3 protein, CDR3 DNA, J gene, V gene, D gene, clone size, CDR3 length. The D gene is left open where the match is weak. Size tells how often a clone was seen (once, few, many) or the class of an expanded clone, and some rows leave it out.

CDR3: CASSTDREAEQFF
DNA: TGTGCCAGCAGCACGGACAGGGAGGCTGAGCAGTTCTTC
J: TRBJ2-1
V: TRBV12-3/TRBV12-4
D: TRBD1
size: -
length: 13

CDR3: CASSLRGLGGEKLFF
DNA: TGTGCCAGCAGTTTGAGGGGATTAGGGGGTGAAAAACTGTTTTTT
J: TRBJ1-4
V: TRBV28
D: -
size: once
length: 15

CDR3: CASSLGNTGELFF
DNA: TGTGCCAGCAGTTTAGGGAACACCGGGGAGCTGTTTTTT
J: TRBJ2-2
V: TRBV27
D: -
size: -
length: 13

CDR3: CASSGGSSTEAFF
DNA: TGCGCCAGCAGCGGGGGGTCTAGCACTGAAGCTTTCTTT
J: TRBJ1-1
V: TRBV5-1
D: -
size: many
length: 13

CDR3: CASSIPGTVPAGANVLTF
DNA: TGTGCCAGTAGTATACCAGGGACAGTCCCCGCTGGGGCCAACGTCCTGACTTTC
J: TRBJ2-6
V: TRBV19
D: TRBD1
size: -
length: 18

CDR3: CASSGDIMNTEAFF
DNA: TGCGCCAGCAGCGGGGACATCATGAACACTGAAGCTTTCTTT
J: TRBJ1-1
V: TRBV5-1
D: -
size: -
length: 14

CDR3: CAWSADRGGNTEAFF
DNA: TGTGCCTGGAGTGCCGACAGGGGCGGGAACACTGAAGCTTTCTTT
J: TRBJ1-1
V: TRBV30
D: TRBD1
size: -
length: 15

CDR3: CASSVRGDGYTF
DNA: TGTGCCAGCAGTGTCAGGGGCGATGGCTACACCTTC
J: TRBJ1-2
V: TRBV2
D: -
size: few
length: 12

CDR3: CASLGPRGTGELFF
DNA: TGTGCCAGTTTAGGACCTCGGGGAACCGGGGAGCTGTTTTTT
J: TRBJ2-2
V: TRBV19
D: -
size: -
length: 14

CDR3: CASMGSIAYEQYF
DNA: TGTGCCAGCATGGGGTCGATAGCCTACGAGCAGTACTTC
J: TRBJ2-7
V: TRBV12-3/TRBV12-4
D: -
size: -
length: 13

CDR3: CASSLQLAGDYEQFF
DNA: TGTGCCAGCAGCTTACAGCTAGCGGGAGACTATGAGCAGTTCTTC
J: TRBJ2-1
V: TRBV7-2
D: TRBD2
size: -
length: 15

CDR3: CASSLVLGQPQHF
DNA: TGTGCCAGCAGCTTGGTTCTAGGTCAGCCCCAGCATTTT
J: TRBJ1-5
V: TRBV5-5
D: -
size: -
length: 13

CDR3: CASSLGLGGTEAFF
DNA: TGTGCCAGCAGCTTAGGGCTCGGAGGCACTGAAGCTTTCTTT
J: TRBJ1-1
V: TRBV7-9
D: -
size: -
length: 14